The clone carrying this T cell receptor beta chain appeared a few times. Antigen: not known. These data come from a study of CD8 T cells in ankylosing spondylitis. Researchers built TCR beta libraries using quantitative 5'-RACE with molecular barcodes. TCRdb reprocessed the 5' RACE reads with MiXCR, giving one entry per CDR3 protein. Seen here are fewer than 750,000 distinct CDR3 sequences, under 20% observed once, and the top ten hold around a fifth. General study results and limits: Characteristic, it appeared, of ankylosing spondylitis blood was a TCR beta motif of eight highly homologous variants. Clones linked to the disease showed a CD8+ phenotype. They occurred at relatively low frequencies in peripheral blood.

Germline loops: CDR1 SQVTM, CDR2 ANQGSEA. The CDR3 is 12 residues long. V lost 3 bases and J lost 8, with 11 bases in between. The V and J genes are TRBV29-1 and TRBJ2-1; D is tentatively TRBD1 or TRBD2 (6 bases each). The source material was blood, either unsorted or a sorted T cell fraction (not recorded which). This TCR derives from a male donor with ankylosing spondylitis. The CDR3 nucleotides are TGCAGCGTTGATAGGGGGGCCGATGAGCAGTTCTTC. Translated: CSVDRGADEQFF.